Listed here is a single T cell receptor beta chain. Its antigen is not identified. The data were taken from a study of T cells after yellow fever vaccination. Study-wide results and limits: Faster peaking, at day 5 versus 15, marked a secondary response that was weaker. Sorted repertoires could include abundant contaminating clonotypes from bulk cells.

TCRdb recomputed calls from the 5' RACE reads with MiXCR, one row per CDR3 protein. The sample includes a few hundred thousand distinct CDR3 sequences, roughly 19% of them seen just once. In germline, CDR1 is SEHNR, CDR2 FQNEAQ (reference sequence). Trimming left V 0 bases short and J 4 bases short, with 12 bases between. The CDR3 totals 15 residues. The source was PBMCs, collected 15 days after the yellow fever booster vaccination. The chain has TRBV7-9 and TRBJ1-1; tentatively, D is TRBD1 (5 bases). The receptor's source is a man between 25 and 39 years old who received the YFV17D yellow fever vaccine. DNA for the CDR3: TGTGCCAGCAGCTTAGCAGACAGCTTGGGCACTGAAGCTTTCTTT. It encodes CASSLADSLGTEAFF.